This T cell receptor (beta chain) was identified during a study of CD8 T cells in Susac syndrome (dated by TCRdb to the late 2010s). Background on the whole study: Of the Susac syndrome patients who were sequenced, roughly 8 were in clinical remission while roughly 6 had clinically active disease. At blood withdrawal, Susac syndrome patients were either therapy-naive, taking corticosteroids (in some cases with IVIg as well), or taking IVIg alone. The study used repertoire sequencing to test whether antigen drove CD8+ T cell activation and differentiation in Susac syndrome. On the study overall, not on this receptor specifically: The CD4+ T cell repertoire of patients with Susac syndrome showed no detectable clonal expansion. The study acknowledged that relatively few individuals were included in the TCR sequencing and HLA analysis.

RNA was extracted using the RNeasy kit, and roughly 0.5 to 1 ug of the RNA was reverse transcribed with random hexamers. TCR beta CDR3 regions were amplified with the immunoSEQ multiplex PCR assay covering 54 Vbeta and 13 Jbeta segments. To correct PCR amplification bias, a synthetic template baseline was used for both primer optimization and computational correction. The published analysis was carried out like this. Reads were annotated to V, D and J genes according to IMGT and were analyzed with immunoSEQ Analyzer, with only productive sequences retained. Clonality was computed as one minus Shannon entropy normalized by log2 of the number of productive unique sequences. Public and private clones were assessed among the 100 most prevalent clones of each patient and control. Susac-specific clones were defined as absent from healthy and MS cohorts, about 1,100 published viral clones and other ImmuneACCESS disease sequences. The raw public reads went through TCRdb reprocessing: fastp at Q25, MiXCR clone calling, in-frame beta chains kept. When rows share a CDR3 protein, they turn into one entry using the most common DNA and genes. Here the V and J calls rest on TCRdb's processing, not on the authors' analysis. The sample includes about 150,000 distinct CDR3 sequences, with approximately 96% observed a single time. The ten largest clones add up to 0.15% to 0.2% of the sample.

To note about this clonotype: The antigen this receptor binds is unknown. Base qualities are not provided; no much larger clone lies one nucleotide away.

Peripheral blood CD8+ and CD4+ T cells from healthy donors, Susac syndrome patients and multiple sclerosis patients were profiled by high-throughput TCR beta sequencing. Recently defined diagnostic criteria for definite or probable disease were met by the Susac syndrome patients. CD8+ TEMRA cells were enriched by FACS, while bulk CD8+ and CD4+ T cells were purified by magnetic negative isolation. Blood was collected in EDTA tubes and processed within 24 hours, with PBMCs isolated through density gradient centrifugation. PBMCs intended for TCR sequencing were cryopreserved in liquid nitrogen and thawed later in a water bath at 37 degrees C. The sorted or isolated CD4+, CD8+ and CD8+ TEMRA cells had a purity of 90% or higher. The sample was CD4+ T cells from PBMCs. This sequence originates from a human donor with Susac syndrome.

The CDR3 reads CASRGVVAGPTGELFF. The nucleotide sequence reads as follows: TGTGCCAGCAGGGGGGTGGTAGCGGGGCCCACCGGGGAGCTGTTTTTT. The V and J segments used are TRBV9 and TRBJ2-2; 8 nucleotides in the junction match TRBD2. CDR1 and CDR2, per the germline V gene, are SGDLS and YYNGEE. The CDR3 contains 16 residues, cysteine and phenylalanine counted. Here the CDR3 DNA is all that survives: 48 bases in frame from base 1. V loses 5 bases at its end and J loses 4 bases; junction bases beyond the gene matches: 10.